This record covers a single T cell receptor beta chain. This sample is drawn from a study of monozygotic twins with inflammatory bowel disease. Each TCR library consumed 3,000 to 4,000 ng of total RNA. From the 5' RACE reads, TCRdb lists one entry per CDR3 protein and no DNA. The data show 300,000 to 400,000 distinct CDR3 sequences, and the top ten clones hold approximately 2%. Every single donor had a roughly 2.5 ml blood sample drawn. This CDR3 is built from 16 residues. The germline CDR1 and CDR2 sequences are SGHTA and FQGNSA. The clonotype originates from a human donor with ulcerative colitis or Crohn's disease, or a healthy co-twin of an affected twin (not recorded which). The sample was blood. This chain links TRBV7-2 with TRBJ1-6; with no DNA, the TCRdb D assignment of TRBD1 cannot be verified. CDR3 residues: CASSLEGQGRNSPLHF.